One sample yielded the 25 T cell receptor beta chains listed below, sequenced in a study of T-cell memory formation after mild COVID-19. In TCRdb, the 5' RACE reads were re-called with MiXCR into one record per CDR3 protein. The sample consists of tens of thousands of distinct CDR3 sequences, approximately 15% of them appearing once. Input material: PBMCs or a T cell subset sorted from them (not recorded which). All receptors come from an adult woman who had mild COVID-19 (a few samples of this study predate the infection). Cell type and time point are not known.

This clonotype was observed many times. The chain has TRBV29-1 and TRBJ2-7; 10 nucleotides agree with TRBD1. Germline V gene lookup returns CDR1 SQVTM and CDR2 ANQGSEA. The CDR3 is 16 amino acids. V dropped 4 bases and J dropped 0; count of bases not matched to a gene: 9. The CDR3 loop reads CSVAGTGALSSYEQYF. In DNA, the CDR3 is TGCAGCGTTGCCGGGACAGGGGCACTGAGCTCCTACGAGCAGTACTTC.

This clonotype was detected only a few times. The chain combines TRBV20-1 with TRBJ2-7, with 8 bases that match TRBD2. The V gene's germline CDR1 is DFQATT and CDR2 SNEGSKA (reference sequence). The V gene end was trimmed by 3 bases and the J gene end by 2 bases; junction bases not matched to a gene: 3. The CDR3 has 13 residues. CDR3 coding DNA: TGCAGTGCTAGCGCCGGGAGGGCCTACGAGCAGTACTTC. Encoded protein: CSASAGRAYEQYF.

The gene calls are TRBV24-1 and TRBJ2-2; D is possibly TRBD1 (7 bases). Between the trimmed V and J ends, which lost 5 bases and 3 bases, there was a span of 24 bases. Germline-derived CDR1 and CDR2 are KGHDR and SFDVKD. CDR3 size: 19 residues. CDR3: CATSVLGGTERNDTGELFF. The CDR3 DNA sequence: TGTGCCACCAGTGTCCTAGGCGGGACAGAGCGGAACGACACCGGGGAGCTGTTTTTT.

The chain employs TRBV28 and TRBJ2-7; TRBD2 is a possible D gene (5 bases). The CDR3 has 13 amino acids. The V end was cut by 8 bases, the J end by 2 bases, with 13 bases between. Looked up from germline, CDR1 is MDHEN and CDR2 is SYDVKM. The DNA of the CDR3 is TGTGCCAGCGGCGTGGCGGGTGCCTACGAGCAGTACTTC. Its protein product is CASGVAGAYEQYF.

V gene TRBV24-1 combines with J gene TRBJ2-7; no reliable D call. The V end lost 4 bases, the J end lost 0 bases, and 9 bases lay between the germline ends. The CDR3 has 14 residues. Germline V gene data show CDR1 as KGHDR and CDR2 as SFDVKD. Here the CDR3 reads CATSDSTVSYEQYF. The CDR3 region has the DNA TGTGCCACCAGTGACTCCACGGTCTCCTACGAGCAGTACTTC.

This chain joins TRBV27 and TRBJ2-7, with D hard to call. The CDR3 has 13 residues. The ends were cut back, 4 bases at V and 0 bases at J, with 7 bases in the middle. Germline CDR1 MNHEY, CDR2 SMNVEV (reference sequence). In nucleotides, the CDR3 is TGTGCCAGCAGTTGGCAGGACTCCTACGAGCAGTACTTC. Translating gives CASSWQDSYEQYF.

The chain is built from TRBV27 and TRBJ2-7; 13 positions match TRBD2. This CDR3 is 15 amino acids long. The V gene's germline CDR1 is MNHEY and CDR2 SMNVEV (reference sequence). V dropped 6 bases and J dropped 7; count of bases not matched to a gene: 9. The chain's CDR3 is CASSPGLAGVKEQYF. DNA of the CDR3: TGTGCCAGCAGCCCCGGACTAGCGGGAGTCAAAGAGCAGTACTTC.

This clonotype was seen repeatedly, ten times or more. J is TRBJ2-7 and V is TRBV7-8; the D call may be TRBD1 or TRBD2 (5 bases each). Germline assignment: CDR1 SGHVS and CDR2 FQNEAQ. Trimming cost V 0 bases and J 2 bases, with 23 bases left between them. The CDR3 is 19 residues long. In DNA form, the CDR3 reads TGTGCCAGCAGCTTAGCGCGTCTGACTGCTGCTGGGGGTGCCTACGAGCAGTACTTC. Its protein product is CASSLARLTAAGGAYEQYF.

This clonotype was observed a handful of times. The chain carries TRBV7-8 and TRBJ2-3, with D tentatively TRBD1 or TRBD2 (5 bases each). The V gene's germline CDR1 is SGHVS and CDR2 FQNEAQ. The CDR3 spans 14 residues. The V gene lost 6 bases and the J gene lost 0 bases, with 10 bases spanning the gap. CDR3 coding DNA: TGTGCCAGCAGATCAGAGGGGAGCACAGATACGCAGTATTTT. This sequence encodes CASRSEGSTDTQYF.

This clonotype was counted a few times. This sequence joins TRBV29-1 and TRBJ2-1; 13 positions agree with TRBD2. J was trimmed by 16 bases and V by 6 bases; bases with no gene match: 3. The CDR3 is made up of 10 amino acids. Germline CDR1 reads SQVTM; CDR2 reads ANQGSEA. The DNA of the CDR3 is TGCAGCGTCGGACTAGCGGGAGACTTCTTC. It yields the protein CSVGLAGDFF.

The sample holds a few counts of this clonotype. This sequence joins TRBV7-6 and TRBJ2-1, with D tentatively TRBD1 (6 bases). Germline values: CDR1 SGHVS, CDR2 FNYEAQ. This CDR3 has 14 amino acids. V gave up 5 bases and J gave up 5 bases, with 13 bases separating them. In nucleotides, the CDR3 is TGTGCCAGCAGCGCGGTCGCAGGGGACAATGAGCAGTTCTTC. This codes for CASSAVAGDNEQFF.

The table lists this clonotype with a few counts. The rearrangement joins TRBV7-9 to TRBJ2-7, with 9 bases lining up with TRBD1. The CDR3 is 17 amino acids. Germline trimming cut 4 bases from V and 0 bases from J; bases unmatched to any gene: 10. Germline CDR1 is SEHNR and CDR2 is FQNEAQ (reference sequence). CDR3 DNA sequence: TGTGCCAGCAGCTCCCCCAAGGACAGGGGAACCTCCTACGAGCAGTACTTC. Its translation is CASSSPKDRGTSYEQYF.

The chain recombines TRBV11-3 with TRBJ2-3; D gene uncertain. Germline CDR1 SGHNT, CDR2 YENEEA. This CDR3 region has 12 residues. V was clipped by 5 bases and J by 3 bases, with 6 bases between them. The CDR3 nucleotides are TGTGCCAGCAGCATGGTTACAGATACGCAGTATTTT. This translates into CASSMVTDTQYF. The full variable domain, rest sourced from reference TRBV11-3 and TRBJ2-3, is EAGVVQSPRYKIIEKKQPVAFWCNPISGHNTLYWYLQNLGQGPELLIRYENEEAVDDSQLPKDRFSAERLKGVDSTLKIQPAELGDSAVYLCASSMVTDTQYFGPGTRLTVL.

The genes are TRBV5-6 and TRBJ2-1; D unclear. The CDR3 runs 13 residues. Trimming shortened V by 4 bases and J by 4 bases, and 9 bases separated the two germline ends. Germline V gene lookup returns CDR1 SGHDT and CDR2 YYEEEE. The CDR3 loop is CASSPGGYNEQFF. The CDR3 DNA is TGTGCCAGCAGCCCGGGTGGATACAATGAGCAGTTCTTC.

This clonotype showed up many times. The V call is TRBV27, the J call TRBJ2-3, with D perhaps TRBD1 (5 bases). Trimming left V 7 bases short and J 3 bases short, with 14 bases between. The CDR3 is 14 amino acids. Germline loops: CDR1 MNHEY, CDR2 SMNVEV (reference sequence). DNA of the CDR3: TGTGCCAGCACCTCGAGGCCAGGGACAGATACGCAGTATTTT. Translating gives CASTSRPGTDTQYF.

This clonotype has just a few counts. The rearrangement joins TRBV29-1 to TRBJ1-2; the D gene is possibly TRBD1 (6 bases). Germline V lookup: CDR1 SQVTM, CDR2 ANQGSEA. The CDR3 spans 16 residues. V lost 5 bases and J lost 1, with 20 bases in between. The CDR3 loop is CSVTPWTERINYGYTF. Written as DNA, the CDR3 is TGCAGCGTTACACCATGGACAGAGCGAATTAACTATGGCTACACCTTC.

The rearrangement joins TRBV7-2 to TRBJ2-7; 13 positions agree with TRBD2. This CDR3 is built from 16 residues. Losses at the gene ends were 1 base for V and 3 bases for J; bases not matched to a gene: 3. Germline CDR1 and CDR2: SGHTA and FQGNSA. The chain's CDR3 is CASSLGLAGGGYEQYF. The DNA of the CDR3 is TGTGCCAGCAGCTTAGGACTAGCGGGAGGTGGCTACGAGCAGTACTTC.

The CDR3 here is CSAREGLSHQYF. CDR3 in DNA: TGCAGTGCTAGAGAAGGACTATCTCACCAGTATTTT. The V and J genes are TRBV20-1 and TRBJ2-3; weak D call: TRBD2 (6 bases). Per germline, CDR1 DFQATT and CDR2 SNEGSKA (reference sequence). The CDR3 extends over 12 amino acids. V lost 0 bases, J lost 12 bases, and 13 bases lay in between.

This clonotype was seen a few times. V and J are TRBV7-9 and TRBJ2-3; 12 bases align to TRBD2. This CDR3 has 15 residues. V lost 4 bases and J lost 4; bases outside the gene matches: 3. Germline V gives CDR1 SEHNR, CDR2 FQNEAQ (reference sequence). CDR3 protein: CASSSLAGGADTQYF. The CDR3 DNA reads TGTGCCAGCAGCTCCCTAGCGGGAGGGGCAGATACGCAGTATTTT.

The sample holds a few counts of this clonotype. The chain links TRBV6-4 to TRBJ2-3; D is perhaps TRBD1 (6 bases). The germline V gene encodes CDR1 MRHNA and CDR2 SNTAGT. This CDR3 is built from 14 residues. Trimming took 3 bases from V and 4 from J, leaving 11 bases between them. The CDR3 DNA sequence: TGTGCCAGCAGTGATTTTCAGGGGTCAGATACGCAGTATTTT. It specifies CASSDFQGSDTQYF.

This clonotype came up a few times. The rearrangement joins TRBV4-2 to TRBJ2-7; maybe TRBD1 (6 bases). The germline gives CDR1 LGHNA, CDR2 YNFKEQ. The ends were cut back, 0 bases at V and 9 bases at J, with 15 bases in the middle. CDR3 size: 14 residues. The CDR3 coding sequence is TGTGCCAGCAGCCAAGAGGCAGGGGTGTTCGTGCAGTACTTC. This translates into CASSQEAGVFVQYF.

This chain links TRBV6-2 or TRBV6-3 with TRBJ2-7; D unclear. Trimming pared 6 bases from V and 3 bases from J, leaving 12 bases between. The CDR3 is 13 residues long. Per germline, CDR1 MNHEY and CDR2 SVGEGT. CDR3 amino acids: CASSVHQRYEQYF. The CDR3 nucleotides read TGTGCCAGCAGCGTACATCAGCGCTACGAGCAGTACTTC.

The chain carries TRBV7-9 and TRBJ2-7; D might be TRBD1 or TRBD2, each matching 5 bases. CDR3 size: 15 residues. The germline gives CDR1 SEHNR, CDR2 FQNEAQ (reference sequence). Trimming shortened V by 5 bases and J by 5 bases, and 19 bases separated the two germline ends. In DNA, the CDR3 is TGTGCCAGCAGCGCCCGGGACGGAGGATTACACGAGCAGTACTTC. It yields the protein CASSARDGGLHEQYF.

The rearrangement uses TRBV15 and TRBJ2-5; TRBD1 matches 8 bases. CDR3 length: 16 amino acids. The V gene end was trimmed by 0 bases and the J gene end by 2 bases; junction bases not matched to a gene: 5. Germline CDR1 is LNHNV and CDR2 is YYDKDF (reference sequence). The DNA for the CDR3 is TGTGCCACCAGCAGAGAGTACAGGGGGTCTCAAGAGACCCAGTACTTC. This translates into CATSREYRGSQETQYF. The complete variable domain, with remaining parts taken from reference TRBV15 and TRBJ2-5, reads DAMVIQNPRYQVTQFGKPVTLSCSQTLNHNVMYWYQQKSSQAPKLLFHYYDKDFNNEADTPDNFQSRRPNTSFCFLDIRSPGLGDTAMYLCATSREYRGSQETQYFGPGTRLLVL.

This sequence joins TRBV5-4 and TRBJ2-3; D gene ambiguous. The V end was cut by 2 bases, the J end by 4 bases, with 11 bases between. Per germline, CDR1 SGHNT and CDR2 YYREEE (reference sequence). The CDR3 extends over 14 amino acids. Here the CDR3 reads CASSLMGFADTQYF. CDR3 nucleotides: TGTGCCAGCAGCTTAATGGGTTTTGCAGATACGCAGTATTTT.